The entry that follows covers one T cell receptor beta chain sequence. The CDR3 is 13 residues long. The junction had 6 bases not matched to a gene; V was cut back by 7 bases and J by 7 bases. Germline V CDR1 and CDR2: MDHEN, SYDVKM. This specimen comes from a study of shared clonotypes between healthy human individuals. Study context: Plates per donor: three CD4 naive, three CD4 memory, two CD8 naive, one CD8 memory.

Every immunoSEQ plate was one replicate of a subset's evenly spread DNA. Sequencing was performed with immunoSEQ multiplex PCR; in TCRdb, only in-frame clones are kept and a portion is missing. The data hold about 2,200,000 clones, with 90% to 95% observed a single time. Terminally differentiated effector memory CD45RA+ cells were excluded from the naive CD8 cells, which were CD45RO-negative and positively selected for CCR7. The chain couples TRBV28 to TRBJ1-2, with 10 positions matching TRBD1. The receptor was derived from a man younger than 35 in good health. Some clones in this sample may be carry-over from other donors' samples. Sequenced material: naive CD8+ T cells from PBMCs. CDR3 sequence reads: CASNGQGVSGYTF. In DNA, the CDR3 is TGTGCCAGCAACGGACAGGGGGTTAGTGGCTACACCTTC.